This T cell receptor beta chain was identified in a study of blood T cell repertoires in COVID-19 (dated by TCRdb to 2020 to 2021). About the full investigation: Collaborator samples came from the United States, Italy and Spain and covered acute and convalescent phases of COVID-19. Where available, HLA class I and class II types were taken from metadata supplied by the sample provider and were not determined by assay-based typing. The prospective study material was composed of cDNA or gDNA derived from T cells, B-cell-depleted T cells, or PBMCs. The dataset comprised deeply sampled blood TCRbeta repertoires from subjects exposed to, actively infected with, or recovered from COVID-19. The samples were drawn from two sources: the first 160 participants of the ongoing ImmuneRACE study, and some 1,300 subjects contributed by 6 global collaborators. The repertoires were released in a freely available public database intended as a resource for research on the immune response to SARS-CoV-2. The sample metadata nearly always contained a de-identified subject ID, COVID-19 status, age in years and sex. General conclusions and limits of the study: The quantity of clinical and demographic metadata differed by source and by participant and was supplied without curation.

Trimmed from V: 10 bases; trimmed from J: 5 bases; junction bases lacking a gene match: 8. Via the germline V gene (reference sequence), CDR1 is MNHEY and CDR2 SMNVEV. The CDR3 spans 13 residues, from the cysteine through the phenylalanine. Solely the CDR3 DNA is kept, with 39 bases framed from the first base. In the prospective study, participants were roughly 18 to 90 years old, resided in approximately 25 geographic areas of the United States, and were enrolled through a virtual design. Cohort assignment in the prospective study relied on participant-reported clinical history from a screening survey and a study questionnaire. ImmuneRACE Cohort 3 recovered participants were defined by two consecutive negative NP/OP PCR tests, healthcare professional clearance, or symptom resolution. Each participant in the prospective study had whole blood, serum and a nasopharyngeal or oropharyngeal swab collected by mobile phlebotomists. Participants in the prospective study had the option to provide additional blood draws and questionnaires over a roughly two-month period. Before DNA extraction, prospective study blood samples were shipped either frozen or at room temperature.

TCRbeta CDR3 regions were amplified from genomic DNA using the immunoSEQ Assay, a bias-controlled multiplex PCR. As for the authors' bioinformatics: The number of nucleated cells in each sample was estimated from the amplification of reference gene primers within the assay. To quantify the absolute abundance of each unique TCRbeta CDR3 rearrangement, sequence reads were collapsed and filtered. For each sample, productive Simpson clonality was calculated as the square root of Simpson's diversity index over productive rearrangements. TCRdb carries this immuneACCESS record with in-frame sequences only. Its versions omit some clonotypes, under half of them owing to an unresolved V gene in the studies checked, with the rest unexplained. V, J and clone size are those of that table, while D and trimming were read from the DNA. A total of 180,000 or so clones appear in this sample, approximately 80% of them only once. The ten most abundant clones make up 11% of the sample.

As to this clone: The specificity of this receptor is unknown. Per-nucleotide qualities are absent, and no much larger clonotype sits a single base away.

Sequenced material: PBMCs or T cells enriched from blood (not recorded which). This TCR was sampled from a man over 45 who had recovered from COVID-19. The sequence is built from TRBV27 and TRBJ1-1, with 9 bases aligning to TRBD1. The CDR3 is CATGTGKRTEAFF. The DNA sequence is given as TGTGCCACCGGGACAGGGAAGAGGACTGAAGCTTTCTTT.